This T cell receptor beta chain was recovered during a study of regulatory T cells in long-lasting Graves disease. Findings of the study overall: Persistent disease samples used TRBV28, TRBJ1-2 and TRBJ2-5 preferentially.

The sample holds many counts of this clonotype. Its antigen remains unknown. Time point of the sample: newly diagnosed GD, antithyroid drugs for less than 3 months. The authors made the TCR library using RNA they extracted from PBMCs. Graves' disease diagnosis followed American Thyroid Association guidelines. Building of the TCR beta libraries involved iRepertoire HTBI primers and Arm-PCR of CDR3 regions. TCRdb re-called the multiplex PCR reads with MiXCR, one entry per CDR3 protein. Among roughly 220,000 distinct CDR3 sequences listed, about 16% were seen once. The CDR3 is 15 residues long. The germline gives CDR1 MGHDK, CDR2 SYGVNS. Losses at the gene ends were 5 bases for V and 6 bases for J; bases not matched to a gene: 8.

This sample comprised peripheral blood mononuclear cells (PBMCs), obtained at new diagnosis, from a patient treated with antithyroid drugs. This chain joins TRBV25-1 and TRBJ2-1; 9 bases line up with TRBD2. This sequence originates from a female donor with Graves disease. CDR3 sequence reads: CASSSVLAGSNEQFF. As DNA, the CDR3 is TGTGCCAGCAGTAGTGTCCTAGCGGGAAGCAATGAGCAGTTCTTC.